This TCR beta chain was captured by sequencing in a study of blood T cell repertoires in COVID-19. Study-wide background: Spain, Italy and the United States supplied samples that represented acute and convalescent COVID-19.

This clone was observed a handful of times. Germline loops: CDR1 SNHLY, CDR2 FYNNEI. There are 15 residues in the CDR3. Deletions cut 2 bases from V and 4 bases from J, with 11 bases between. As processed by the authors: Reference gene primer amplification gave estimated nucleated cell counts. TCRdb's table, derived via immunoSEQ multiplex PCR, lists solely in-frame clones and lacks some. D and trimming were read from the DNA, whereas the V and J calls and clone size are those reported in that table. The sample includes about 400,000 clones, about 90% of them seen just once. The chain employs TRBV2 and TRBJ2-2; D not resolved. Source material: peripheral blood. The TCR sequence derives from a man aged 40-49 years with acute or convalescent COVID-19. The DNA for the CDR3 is TGTGCCAGCAGTGAAAGGCAAGGCGGCACCGGGGAGCTGTTTTTT. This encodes CASSERQGGTGELFF.